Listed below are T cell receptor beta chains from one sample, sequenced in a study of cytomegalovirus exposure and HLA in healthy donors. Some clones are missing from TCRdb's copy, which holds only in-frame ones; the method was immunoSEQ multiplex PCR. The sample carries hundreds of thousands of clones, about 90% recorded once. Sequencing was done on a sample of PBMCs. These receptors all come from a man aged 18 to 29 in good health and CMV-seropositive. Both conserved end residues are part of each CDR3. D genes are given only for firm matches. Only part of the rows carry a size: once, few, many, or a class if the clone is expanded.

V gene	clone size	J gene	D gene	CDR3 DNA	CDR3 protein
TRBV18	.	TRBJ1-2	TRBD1	TGTGCCAGCTCAACCAATACAGGGGGCGACGGCTACACCTTC	CASSTNTGGDGYTF
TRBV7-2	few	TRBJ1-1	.	TGTGCCAGCAGCTTAAATTGGACCCCTGCCACTGAAGCTTTCTTT	CASSLNWTPATEAFF
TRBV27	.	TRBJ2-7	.	TGTGCCAGCAGTTCCCTCTCCTACGAGCAGTACTTC	CASSSLSYEQYF
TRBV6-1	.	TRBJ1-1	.	TGTGCCAGCAGTGAATGGGACGAGGGGACTGAAGCTTTCTTT	CASSEWDEGTEAFF
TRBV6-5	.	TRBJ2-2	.	TGTGCCAGCACCCAAAGGGGGAACACCGGGGAGCTGTTTTTT	CASTQRGNTGELFF
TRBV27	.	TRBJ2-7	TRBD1	TGTGCCAGCAGTAGGGACAGCTTCTTTTACGAGCAGTACTTC	CASSRDSFFYEQYF
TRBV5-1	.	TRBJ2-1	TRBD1	TGCGCCAGCAGCGCATATTACAGGGGACACAATGAGCAGTTCTTC	CASSAYYRGHNEQFF
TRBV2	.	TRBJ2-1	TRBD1	TGTGCCAGCAGTGAACCGCAGGGGGCTAAGTACAATGAGCAGTTCTTC	CASSEPQGAKYNEQFF
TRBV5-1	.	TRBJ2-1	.	TGCGCCAGCAGCTTGGGGTTGGTAGCATCCTACAATGAGCAGTTCTTC	CASSLGLVASYNEQFF
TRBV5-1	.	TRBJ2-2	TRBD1	TGCGCCAGCACAGAGAGGACAGGGGACACCGGGGAGCTGTTTTTT	CASTERTGDTGELFF
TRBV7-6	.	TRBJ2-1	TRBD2	TGTGCCAGCAGCTTTCCCCGAACTAGCGGGAGGTCGGGCTCCTACAATGAGCAGTTCTTC	CASSFPRTSGRSGSYNEQFF
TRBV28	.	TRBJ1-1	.	TGTGCCAGCAGCACATTCAGGTACGGGTCGGGCAGAGGTGCTTTCTTT	CASSTFRYGSGRGAFF
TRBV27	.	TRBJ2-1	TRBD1	TGTGCCAGCAGTCACCCCTACCTTGGACAGGGCCCTTACAATGAGCAGTTCTTC	CASSHPYLGQGPYNEQFF
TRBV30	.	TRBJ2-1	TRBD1	TGTGCCTGGAGTTCCTCAGGGGGCGCGGTTCAGCGGTTCTTC	CAWSSSGGAVQRFF
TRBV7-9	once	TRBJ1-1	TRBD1	TGTGCCAGCAGCTTAGTAATAGGGACAGTGAACACTGAAGCTTTCTTT	CASSLVIGTVNTEAFF
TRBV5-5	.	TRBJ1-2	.	TGTGCCAGCAGCTTGGGAGGCCCCTCCTATGGCTACACCTTC	CASSLGGPSYGYTF
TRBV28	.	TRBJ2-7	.	TGTGCCAGCAGTGCGGGACGGTCCTACGAGCAGTACTTC	CASSAGRSYEQYF
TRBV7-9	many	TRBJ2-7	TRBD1	TGTGCCAGCAGCTTGGGGACAGGGGGGACCTACGAGCAGTACTTC	CASSLGTGGTYEQYF
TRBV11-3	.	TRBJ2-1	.	TGTGCCAGCAGCCCAGGGCGCGGGAAGAGCTCCTACAATGAGCAGTTCTTC	CASSPGRGKSSYNEQFF
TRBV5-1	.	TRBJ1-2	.	TGCGCCAGCAGCTTGGAGTCACCCAACTATGGCTACACCTTC	CASSLESPNYGYTF
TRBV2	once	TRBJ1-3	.	TGTGCCAGACAGACAAGGACCTCTGGAAACACCATATATTTT	CARQTRTSGNTIYF
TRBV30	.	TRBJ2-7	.	TGTGCCTGGAGTGTACGTGTAATCGGCGGCTCCTACGAGCAGTACTTC	CAWSVRVIGGSYEQYF
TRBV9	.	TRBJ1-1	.	TGTGCCAGCAGCCCACTCCCTGGGGGGAACACTGAAGCTTTCTTT	CASSPLPGGNTEAFF
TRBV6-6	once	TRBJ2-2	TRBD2	TGTGCCAGCAGTTCCGTAGCGGGAGCCACCGGGGAGCTGTTTTTT	CASSSVAGATGELFF
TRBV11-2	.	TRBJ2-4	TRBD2	TGTGCCAGCAGCTCTGGACTAGCGGGAGGACTAGCCAAAAACATTCAGTACTTC	CASSSGLAGGLAKNIQYF
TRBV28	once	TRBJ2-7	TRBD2	TGTGCCAGCAGGAGGACTAGCGGCTCCTACGAGCAGTACTTC	CASRRTSGSYEQYF
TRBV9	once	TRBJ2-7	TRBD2	TGTGCCAGCAGCGCTAGCGGGGTTTCCTACGAGCAGTACTTC	CASSASGVSYEQYF
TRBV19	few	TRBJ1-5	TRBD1	TGTGCCAGTAGTATAGAGCTCCCGACAGGGTCAGGACAGCCCCAGCATTTT	CASSIELPTGSGQPQHF
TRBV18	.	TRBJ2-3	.	TGTGCCAGCTCACCGAAGACCCGCACAGATACGCAGTATTTT	CASSPKTRTDTQYF
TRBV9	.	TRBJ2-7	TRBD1	TGTGCCAGCAGCACAAATGGACAGGGGCTACGGGAGCAGTACTTC	CASSTNGQGLREQYF
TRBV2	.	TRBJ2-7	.	TGTGTCAGCAGTAAGGAGGGATACGAGCAGTACTTC	CVSSKEGYEQYF
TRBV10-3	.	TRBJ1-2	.	TGTGCCATCAGTGGTAAGGAGGGCTATGGCTACACCTTC	CAISGKEGYGYTF
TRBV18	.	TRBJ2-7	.	TGTGCCAGCTCACCAATCAGGGAAAGCGAGCAGTACTTC	CASSPIRESEQYF
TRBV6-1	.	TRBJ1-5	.	TGTGCCAGCAGTGAAGTAGAATTAAGGGTTGGGCAGCCCCAGCATTTT	CASSEVELRVGQPQHF
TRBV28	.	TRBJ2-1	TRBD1	TGTGCCAGCAGGACAGGGAGCAGATACAATGAGCAGTTCTTC	CASRTGSRYNEQFF
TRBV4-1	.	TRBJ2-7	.	TGCGCCAGCAGCCAAGGTACTTTACCCGACTACGAGCAGTACTTC	CASSQGTLPDYEQYF
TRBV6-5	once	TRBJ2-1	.	TGTGCCAGCTTCCGGGGCGGTGAGCAGTTCTTC	CASFRGGEQFF
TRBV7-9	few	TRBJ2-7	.	TGTGCCAGCAGCTTTATAAGAGGGGTAAATTACGAGCAGTACTTC	CASSFIRGVNYEQYF
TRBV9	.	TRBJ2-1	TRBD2	TGTGCCAGCAGTGGGGGCGGTAGCGGGACTTCCTACAATGAGCAGTTCTTC	CASSGGGSGTSYNEQFF
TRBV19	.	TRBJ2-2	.	TGTGCCAGTAGTCCCCAATACTGGGCGAACACCGGGGAGCTGTTTTTT	CASSPQYWANTGELFF
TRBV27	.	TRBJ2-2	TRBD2	TGTGCCAGCAGTTGGGGACTAGTGACGGAGCTGTTTTTT	CASSWGLVTELFF
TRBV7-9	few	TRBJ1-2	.	TGTGCCAGCAGCTTAGCGCGACGGGTGGACGGCTACACCTTC	CASSLARRVDGYTF
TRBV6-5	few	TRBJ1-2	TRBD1	TGTGCCAGCAGTTTTGGACAGGGTGATGGCTACACCTTC	CASSFGQGDGYTF
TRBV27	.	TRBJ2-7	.	TGTGCCAGCAGTTTAACATACTCCTACGAGCAGTACTTC	CASSLTYSYEQYF
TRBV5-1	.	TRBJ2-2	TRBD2	TGCGCCAGCAGCTCGAGACTAGCGGGAGGGTCGAACACCGGGGAGCTGTTTTTT	CASSSRLAGGSNTGELFF
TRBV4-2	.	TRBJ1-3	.	TGTGCCAGCAGCCAAGGCCGTACCTCTGGAAACACCATATATTTT	CASSQGRTSGNTIYF
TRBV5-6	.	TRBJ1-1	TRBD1	TGTGCCAGCAGCCTACGGGACAGAGGGGAAACTGAAGCTTTCTTT	CASSLRDRGETEAFF
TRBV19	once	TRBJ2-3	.	TGTGCCAGTAGTTCCCGGCCGGATACGCAGTATTTT	CASSSRPDTQYF
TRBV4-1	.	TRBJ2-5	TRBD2	TGCGCCAGCAGCCCAAAATTGGGACTAGCGGGAGTGGAGACCCAGTACTTC	CASSPKLGLAGVETQYF
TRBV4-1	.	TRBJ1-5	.	TGCGCCAGCAGTATTTCAGGGTACAATCAGCCCCAGCATTTT	CASSISGYNQPQHF
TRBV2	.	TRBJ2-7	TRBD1	TGTGCCAGCAGTGAAGCGTGGACAGGGGGCATGAACGAGCAGTACTTC	CASSEAWTGGMNEQYF
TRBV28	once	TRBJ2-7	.	TGTGCCAGCAGTTACTCGGTGCGCGAGCAGTACTTC	CASSYSVREQYF
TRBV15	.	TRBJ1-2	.	TGTGCCACCAGCAGAGATCGTCTCGGACGAAACTATGGCTACACCTTC	CATSRDRLGRNYGYTF
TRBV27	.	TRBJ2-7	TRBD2	TGTGCCAGCAGTTATAGCGGGAGTATGTACGAGCAGTACTTC	CASSYSGSMYEQYF
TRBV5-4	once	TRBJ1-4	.	TGTGCCAGCAGCCCCGGGACCGGGAATGAAAAACTGTTTTTT	CASSPGTGNEKLFF
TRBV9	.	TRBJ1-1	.	TGTGCCAGCAGCCCCCTCCGGGGGCGACATACTGAAGCTTTCTTT	CASSPLRGRHTEAFF
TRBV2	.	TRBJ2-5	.	TGTGCCAGCAGTGGACCAATCCTCCAAGAGACCCAGTACTTC	CASSGPILQETQYF
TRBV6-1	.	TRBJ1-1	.	TGTGCCAGCTTTCGTCAGGGGACTGAAGCTTTCTTT	CASFRQGTEAFF
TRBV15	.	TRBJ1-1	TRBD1	TGTGCCACCAGCAGGAGTGGACAGGGGGTGATTGAAGCTTTCTTT	CATSRSGQGVIEAFF
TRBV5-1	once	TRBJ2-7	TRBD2	TGCGCCAGCAGCCCCAGCGGGGTCTACGAGCAGTACTTC	CASSPSGVYEQYF